Listed below are T cell receptor beta chains from one sample, sequenced in a study of blood T cells in healthy people across ages. Each CDR3 protein gets one entry after TCRdb re-called the 5' RACE reads with MiXCR. The sample carries around 2 million distinct CDR3 sequences, about 39% recorded once. The sequenced sample consisted of blood. Source of these receptors: a human donor in good health. Each CDR3 is given with its conserved first and last residue. The D gene is left open where the match is weak. Part of the rows lack a size; the others show once, few, many or a class for expanded clones.

size	V	J	D	CDR3	DNA
few	TRBV29-1	TRBJ2-3	NA	CSVGGWDTDTQYF	TGCAGCGTTGGAGGATGGGACACAGATACGCAGTATTTT
NA	TRBV19	TRBJ2-2	NA	CASTPAGNAGELFF	TGTGCCAGTACTCCGGCAGGGAATGCCGGGGAGCTGTTTTTT
NA	TRBV5-1	TRBJ2-1	NA	CASSPMTGRNEQFF	TGCGCCAGCAGCCCAATGACAGGGAGGAATGAGCAGTTCTTC
few	TRBV7-6	TRBJ1-3	TRBD1	CASSQLRDRVSGNTIYF	TGTGCCAGCAGCCAACTCCGGGACAGGGTCTCTGGGAACACCATATATTTT
NA	TRBV28	TRBJ2-1	TRBD2	CASSFSGGRRAFF	TGTGCCAGCAGTTTTAGCGGGGGGAGACGGGCGTTCTTC
NA	TRBV7-2	TRBJ1-2	NA	CTSSPGNSWGAAGYTF	TGTACCAGCAGCCCGGGGAATTCCTGGGGGGCGGCTGGCTACACCTTC
NA	TRBV20-1	TRBJ2-7	TRBD2	CSADTGTSAGEQYF	TGCAGTGCTGATACCGGGACTAGCGCCGGCGAGCAGTACTTC
few	TRBV20-1	TRBJ2-3	TRBD2	CSARTSGGADTQYF	TGCAGTGCCCGCACTAGCGGGGGGGCAGATACGCAGTATTTT
few	TRBV7-2	TRBJ1-6	NA	CASSINWASPLHF	TGTGCCAGCAGCATTAACTGGGCTTCACCCCTCCACTTT
NA	TRBV18	TRBJ1-2	NA	CASSPADGYHGYTF	TGTGCCAGCTCACCAGCGGACGGATATCATGGCTACACCTTC
NA	TRBV6-6	TRBJ1-3	NA	CASSLSTRGNTIYF	TGTGCCAGCAGCCTCTCAACTAGGGGAAACACCATATATTTT
once	TRBV20-1	TRBJ1-5	TRBD1	CSARTGGAGNQPQHF	TGCAGTGCTAGGACAGGGGGCGCGGGCAATCAGCCCCAGCATTTT
few	TRBV27	TRBJ1-1	NA	CASSLSMVTEAFF	TGTGCCAGCAGTTTAAGTATGGTTACTGAAGCTTTCTTT
few	TRBV29-1	TRBJ1-1	NA	CSVAGHFNTEAFF	TGCAGCGTTGCGGGGCACTTCAACACTGAAGCTTTCTTT
NA	TRBV5-1	TRBJ2-1	NA	CASSSTPAYNNEQFF	TGCGCCAGCAGCAGCACTCCGGCCTATAACAATGAGCAGTTCTTC
few	TRBV3-1	TRBJ1-2	TRBD1	CAWDRGCVYGYTF	TGTGCCTGGGACAGGGGATGTGTTTATGGCTACACCTTC
NA	TRBV7-9	TRBJ1-5	TRBD1	CASSYGQGRLDQPQHF	TGTGCCAGCAGCTACGGACAGGGCCGTTTGGATCAGCCCCAGCATTTT
NA	TRBV12-5	TRBJ2-7	NA	CASGFGGQREQYF	TGTGCTAGTGGTTTTGGAGGGCAACGCGAGCAGTACTTC
few	TRBV25-1	TRBJ1-5	NA	CASSPLGGGDQPQHF	TGTGCCAGCAGCCCCCTCGGTGGGGGGGATCAGCCCCAGCATTTT
once	TRBV7-9	TRBJ2-1	NA	CASSGQGGSYNEQFF	TGTGCCAGCAGCGGTCAGGGGGGCTCCTACAATGAGCAGTTCTTC
NA	TRBV20-1	TRBJ2-7	TRBD1	CSAPHGQGATGEQYF	TGCAGTGCTCCTCACGGACAGGGCGCCACCGGCGAGCAGTACTTC
NA	TRBV6-2/TRBV6-3	TRBJ2-7	NA	CASTQQLRYYEQYF	TGTGCCAGCACCCAACAATTACGATACTACGAGCAGTACTTC